Below, 13 T cell receptor beta chains from the same sample are listed, as sequenced in a study of T cells in localized non-small cell lung cancer. TCRdb keeps only in-frame clones here, not all; method: immunoSEQ multiplex PCR. The repertoire holds about 24,000 clones, with approximately 87% as singletons. Sequences were derived from PBMCs, sampled before any cancer treatment. The receptors derive from a man aged 35 to 70 with stage II lung adenocarcinoma.

This clone has a single count. CDR3 bases: TGTGCCAGCAGTGTGCAAGAGACCCAGTACTTC. Its protein is CASSVQETQYF. V and J are TRBV2 and TRBJ2-5; D unclear. The CDR3 totals 11 residues. CDR1 SNHLY and CDR2 FYNNEI come from the germline V gene. Trimming cost V 4 bases and J 2 bases, with 2 bases left between them.

V and J are TRBV9 and TRBJ2-7, with 9 bases matching TRBD1. Germline V CDR1 and CDR2: SGDLS, YYNGEE. With 0 bases clipped from V and 3 bases from J, the junction kept 4 bases outside the gene matches. This CDR3 region has 15 residues. DNA for the CDR3: TGTGCCAGCAGCGTAGGACAGGGGGGGTTCTACGAGCAGTACTTC. Translated: CASSVGQGGFYEQYF. Full variable domain (rest looked up from reference TRBV9 and TRBJ2-7): DSGVTQTPKHLITATGQRVTLRCSPRSGDLSVYWYQQSLDQGLQFLIQYYNGEERAKGNILERFSAQQFPDLHSELNLSSLELGDSALYFCASSVGQGGFYEQYFGPGTRLTVT.

This clone appeared a single time. This chain connects TRBV19 to TRBJ2-7; D possibly corresponds to TRBD1 (6 bases). Deletions cut 6 bases from V and 5 bases from J, with 14 bases between. Germline CDR1 and CDR2: LNHDA and SQIVND (reference sequence). This CDR3 is 13 amino acids long. As DNA, the CDR3 is TGTGCCAGTAGACCTGGGACAAGTGACGAGCAGTACTTC. Encoded protein: CASRPGTSDEQYF.

V and J are TRBV7-6 and TRBJ2-2; 7 bases line up with TRBD2. V shed 6 bases and J 3 bases; nucleotides not matched to a gene: 1. The CDR3 totals 13 residues. CDR1 SGHVS and CDR2 FNYEAQ come from the germline V gene. In DNA, the CDR3 is TGTGCCAGCAGTGGGGGGGACACCGGGGAGCTGTTTTTT. Translation: CASSGGDTGELFF. Together with reference TRBV7-6 and TRBJ2-2, the CDR3 gives the full variable domain: GAGVSQSPRYKVTKRGQDVALRCDPISGHVSLYWYRQALGQGPEFLTYFNYEAQQDKSGLPNDRFSAERPEGSISTLTIQRTEQRDSAMYRCASSGGDTGELFFGEGSRLTVL.

The chain combines TRBV30 with TRBJ1-2; perhaps TRBD1 as D (6 bases). In germline, CDR1 is GTSNPN, CDR2 SVGIG (reference sequence). CDR3 length: 13 residues. Trimming removed 2 bases from V and 3 bases from J, with 10 bases in between. Here the CDR3 reads CAWSRGADYGYTF. CDR3 bases: TGTGCCTGGAGTCGGGGGGCGGACTATGGCTACACCTTC.

The chain has TRBV9 and TRBJ2-7; D is possibly TRBD1 (5 bases). The CDR3 spans 14 residues. CDR1 is SGDLS and CDR2 is YYNGEE in the germline V gene. Trimming removed 0 bases from V and 4 bases from J, with 11 bases in between. The CDR3 DNA reads TGTGCCAGCAGCGTAGGTCCTCAGGGTTACGAGCAGTACTTC. This translates into CASSVGPQGYEQYF.

In nucleotides, the CDR3 is TGTGCCAGCAAACGGGCGGATCAAGAGACCCAGTACTTC. This codes for CASKRADQETQYF. The chain uses TRBV28 and TRBJ2-5; D gene ambiguous. V lost 7 bases and J lost 2, with 11 bases in between. The CDR3 covers 13 residues. The germline V gene encodes CDR1 MDHEN and CDR2 SYDVKM.

This clone was detected once. The V call is TRBV7-3, the J call TRBJ2-3, with 10 bases matching TRBD2. V dropped 2 bases and J dropped 3; count of bases not matched to a gene: 2. CDR3 length: 15 residues. Germline CDR1 is SGHTA and CDR2 is FQGTGA. CDR3 region: CASSLLAGVTDTQYF. The CDR3 coding sequence is TGTGCCAGCAGCTTACTAGCGGGGGTTACAGATACGCAGTATTTT.

The genes are TRBV11-2 and TRBJ1-1; TRBD1 is a possible D gene (6 bases). Germline V gives CDR1 SGHAT, CDR2 FQNNGV. V was clipped by 3 bases and J by 5 bases, with 16 bases between them. The CDR3 contains 15 residues. This chain's CDR3 is CASSFPWGRGTEAFF. The CDR3, as DNA: TGTGCCAGCAGCTTCCCCTGGGGCAGGGGAACTGAAGCTTTCTTT.

A single count supports this clone. The chain couples TRBV7-6 to TRBJ2-7; 12 bases line up with TRBD2. The junction had 4 bases not matched to a gene; V was cut back by 4 bases and J by 0 bases. This CDR3 region has 16 residues. The germline V gene encodes CDR1 SGHVS and CDR2 FNYEAQ. CDR3 bases: TGTGCCAGCAGCTCGCTGACTAGCGGGAGCTCCTACGAGCAGTACTTC. Translating gives CASSSLTSGSSYEQYF.

The chain uses TRBV2 and TRBJ2-5, with 7 bases matching TRBD1. The CDR3 runs 15 residues. The V and J ends lost 6 bases and 4 bases, in that order; junction bases with no gene match: 11. Germline V gene lookup returns CDR1 SNHLY and CDR2 FYNNEI. In nucleotides, the CDR3 is TGTGCCAGCAGCCTAGGCACAGGGGCTGGAGAGACCCAGTACTTC. Encoded protein: CASSLGTGAGETQYF.

The chain recombines TRBV5-6 with TRBJ1-2; a possible D gene is TRBD1 (6 bases). Germline lookup yields CDR1 SGHDT and CDR2 YYEEEE. The CDR3 spans 16 residues. V was shortened by 5 bases and J by 4 bases, with 21 bases between the two germline ends. The CDR3 DNA is TGTGCCAGCAGTTATACAGGGACACCTCCAGGCTATGGCTACACCTTC. This codes for CASSYTGTPPGYGYTF.

CDR3 in DNA: TGTGCCAGCAGCGTAGCGCCCCTAGCGCAAGAGACCCAGTACTTC. Its translation: CASSVAPLAQETQYF. This chain links TRBV9 with TRBJ2-5, with D perhaps matching TRBD2 (6 bases). This CDR3 has 15 amino acids. V was trimmed by 0 bases and J by 2 bases, leaving 11 bases between them. Germline V gene sequence: CDR1 SGDLS, CDR2 YYNGEE.